This T cell receptor beta chain came from a study of early T cells in non-severe SARS-CoV-2 infection. For the study at large: Sequencing of unsorted whole blood was done on bulk RNA, leaving chains unpaired. Whole-study findings and limits: Matching against VDJdb likely underestimated virus-specific expansions, favoring anti-spike CD8.

The library protocol tagged individual cDNA molecules with unique molecular identifiers. TCRdb called the 5' RACE reads again in MiXCR, with one record for every CDR3 protein. Of about 56,000 distinct CDR3 sequences listed, 10% to 13% were seen once; the top ten hold roughly 6%. This clonotype has more than one count but fewer than ten. What it binds is unknown. This CDR3 spans 14 amino acids. The trim removed 5 bases at V and 8 bases at J, leaving 11 bases unmatched. Germline-derived CDR1 and CDR2 are DFQATT and SNEGSKA (reference sequence). The TCR originated in an adult who was a healthcare worker with PCR-confirmed SARS-CoV-2 infection or an uninfected control (not recorded which). Sequenced: whole blood. The V and J genes are TRBV20-1 and TRBJ2-5, with 10 bases matching TRBD1. The CDR3 nucleotides are TGCAGTGCTTTAAAGGGACAGGGGCGCTCAACCCAGTACTTC. It codes for CSALKGQGRSTQYF.